The 15 T cell receptor beta chains below all came from one sample that was sequenced in a study of blood T cell repertoires in COVID-19. Data came from immunoSEQ multiplex PCR; TCRdb stores just in-frame clones and leaves some out. The sample has 100,000 to 150,000 clones, about four fifths seen once. The material sequenced was peripheral blood. These receptors came from a man between 60 and 75 years old with active or convalescent COVID-19.

V gene TRBV7-9 combines with J gene TRBJ2-7, with 8 bases fitting TRBD2. V gave up 1 base and J gave up 7 bases; unmatched junction bases: 9. Germline CDR1 is SEHNR and CDR2 is FQNEAQ (reference sequence). The CDR3 loop spans 15 amino acids. The CDR3 spells CASSLVTSGTGEQYF. CDR3 nucleotide sequence: TGTGCCAGCAGCTTAGTAACTAGCGGAACGGGGGAGCAGTACTTC.

The rearrangement uses TRBV28 and TRBJ1-4; a weak D match, TRBD1 (5 bases). The V gene lost 5 bases and the J gene lost 7 bases, with 11 bases spanning the gap. CDR3 length: 13 amino acids. Germline CDR1 MDHEN, CDR2 SYDVKM. The CDR3 DNA reads as TGTGCCAGCAGTGAAGGGGATCGTGAAAAACTGTTTTTT. Translated: CASSEGDREKLFF.

This clone showed up just a few times. The genes are TRBV29-1 and TRBJ2-4, with 7 positions matching TRBD1. With V trimmed by 1 base and J by 8 bases, 8 bases remained unmatched. CDR1 is SQVTM, CDR2 ANQGSEA, per germline. This CDR3 has 14 residues. CDR3 region: CSVEGDSQADIQYF. The CDR3 DNA reads TGCAGCGTTGAAGGGGACAGCCAAGCAGACATTCAGTACTTC.

V usage is TRBV7-2 and J usage is TRBJ2-7; 10 bases are shared with TRBD2. Unmatched junction bases numbered 12, after V lost 5 bases and J lost 2 bases. Per the germline V gene, CDR1 is SGHTA and CDR2 is FQGNSA. This CDR3 has 17 amino acids. CDR3 sequence (DNA): TGTGCCAGCAGCGAGAGGACTAGCGGAGCCATCACCTACGAGCAGTACTTC. Its protein is CASSERTSGAITYEQYF.

V usage is TRBV6-4 and J usage is TRBJ1-6; TRBD1 agrees at 7 bases. Germline CDR1 is MRHNA and CDR2 is SNTAGT. The length of the CDR3 is 14 residues. Trimming removed 3 bases from V and 10 bases from J; junction bases left unmatched: 6. CDR3 sequence (DNA): TGTGCCAGCAGTGAAGGGGGCGTGAGATCACCCCTCCACTTT. It yields the protein CASSEGGVRSPLHF.

V and J are TRBV11-2 and TRBJ2-7; 8 nucleotides agree with TRBD1. V was pared by 2 bases and J by 6 bases, with 9 bases of the junction left unmatched. The CDR3 covers 15 residues. Per germline, CDR1 SGHAT and CDR2 FQNNGV. CDR3 in DNA: TGTGCCAGCAGCTTAAGAGGTCAGGGGGCATCCGAGCAGTACTTC. Its translation is CASSLRGQGASEQYF.

The chain joins TRBV28 to TRBJ2-3, with TRBD2 identical over 10 bases. Looked up from germline, CDR1 is MDHEN and CDR2 is SYDVKM. The CDR3 is 16 amino acids. The V gene end was trimmed by 5 bases and the J gene end by 2 bases; junction bases not matched to a gene: 7. The CDR3 protein is CASSTELAGSTDTQYF. Written as DNA, the CDR3 is TGTGCCAGCAGTACCGAACTAGCGGGGTCCACAGATACGCAGTATTTT.

The rearrangement links TRBV28 to TRBJ1-6, with unresolved D. V was shortened by 2 bases and J by 9 bases, with 14 bases between the two germline ends. Germline V gene data show CDR1 as MDHEN and CDR2 as SYDVKM. The CDR3 extends over 15 amino acids. The CDR3 here is CASSLRRVIGSPLHF. The CDR3 coding sequence is TGTGCCAGCAGTTTACGGCGGGTTATAGGTTCACCCCTCCACTTT.

CDR3 region: CASSSRTGRFSTQYF. DNA for the CDR3: TGTGCCAGCAGTTCCCGGACAGGGCGGTTCTCGACCCAGTACTTC. The genes are TRBV6-5 and TRBJ2-5; the match to TRBD1 covers 8 bases. The CDR3 consists of 15 residues. J was trimmed by 7 bases and V by 4 bases; bases with no gene match: 11. Per germline, CDR1 MNHEY and CDR2 SVGAGI.

This chain uses TRBV27 with TRBJ2-3; no firm D call. Trimming pared 5 bases from V and 4 bases from J, leaving 10 bases between. CDR3 length: 13 residues. Germline values: CDR1 MNHEY, CDR2 SMNVEV (reference sequence). The CDR3 DNA sequence: TGTGCCAGCAGTATAATACACGCAGATACGCAGTATTTT. Translating gives CASSIIHADTQYF.

This clone showed up just once. The chain recombines TRBV2 with TRBJ1-2; TRBD1 matches at 8 bases. The CDR3 sequence is 12 residues long. The germline CDR1 and CDR2 sequences are SNHLY and FYNNEI. The junction had 3 bases not matched to a gene; V was cut back by 6 bases and J by 6 bases. The CDR3 reads CASSLTGDGYTF. DNA for the CDR3: TGTGCCAGCAGCCTGACAGGGGATGGCTACACCTTC.

J is TRBJ2-7 and V is TRBV3-1 (or the pseudogene TRBV3-2); 9 bases match TRBD2. The germline gives CDR1 LGHDT, CDR2 YNNKEL (reference sequence). With 3 bases clipped from V and 2 bases from J, the junction kept 14 bases outside the gene matches. This CDR3 region has 18 residues. As DNA, the CDR3 is TGTGCCAGCAGCCATGGGGCGCGGGAGGGCCTCCCGACCTACGAGCAGTACTTC. This translates into CASSHGAREGLPTYEQYF.

This sequence joins TRBV27 and TRBJ2-3; 8 bases are shared with TRBD2. The CDR3 has 15 residues. Looked up from germline, CDR1 is MNHEY and CDR2 is SMNVEV (reference sequence). V trimming: 6 bases; J trimming: 3 bases; junction bases outside the gene matches: 8. CDR3 DNA sequence: TGTGCCAGCAGACTAAGCGGGAGTAGAACAGATACGCAGTATTTT. This sequence encodes CASRLSGSRTDTQYF.

The rearrangement links TRBV18 to TRBJ2-7, with D maybe TRBD2 (6 bases). The germline V and J ends were trimmed by 2 bases and 0 bases, with 23 bases remaining between them. The length of the CDR3 is 19 residues. The germline gives CDR1 KGHSH, CDR2 LQKENI. The CDR3 protein is CASSPYIASGEISSYEQYF. The CDR3, as DNA: TGTGCCAGCTCACCATATATAGCGTCGGGGGAGATAAGCTCCTACGAGCAGTACTTC.

The genes are TRBV7-2 and TRBJ2-1; 8 nucleotides line up with TRBD1. Germline V gene lookup returns CDR1 SGHTA and CDR2 FQGNSA. With V trimmed by 8 bases and J by 4 bases, 4 bases remained unmatched. The CDR3 is 13 amino acids. This CDR3 is CASSRDRYNEQFF. The CDR3 DNA reads TGTGCCAGCTCCCGGGACAGGTACAATGAGCAGTTCTTC.